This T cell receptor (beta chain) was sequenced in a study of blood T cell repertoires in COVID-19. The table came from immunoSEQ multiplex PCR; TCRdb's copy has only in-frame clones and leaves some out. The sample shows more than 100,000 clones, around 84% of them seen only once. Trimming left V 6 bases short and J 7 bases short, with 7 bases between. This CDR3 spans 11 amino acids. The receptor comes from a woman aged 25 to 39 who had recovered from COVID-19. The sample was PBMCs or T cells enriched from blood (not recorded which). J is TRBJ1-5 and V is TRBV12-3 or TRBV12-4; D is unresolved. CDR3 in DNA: TGTGCCAGCAGCCTCGGGCAGCCCCAGCATTTT. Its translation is CASSLGQPQHF.